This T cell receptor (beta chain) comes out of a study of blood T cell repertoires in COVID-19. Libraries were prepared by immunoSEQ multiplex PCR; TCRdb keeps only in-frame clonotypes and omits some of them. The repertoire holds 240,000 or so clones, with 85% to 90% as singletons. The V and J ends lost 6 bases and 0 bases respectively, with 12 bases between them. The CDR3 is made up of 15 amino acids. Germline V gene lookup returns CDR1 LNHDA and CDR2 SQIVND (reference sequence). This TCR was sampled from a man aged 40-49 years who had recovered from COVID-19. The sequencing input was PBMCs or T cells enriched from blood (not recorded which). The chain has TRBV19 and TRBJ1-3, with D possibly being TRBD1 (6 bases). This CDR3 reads CASRKIQGSGNTIYF. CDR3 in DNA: TGTGCCAGTAGGAAGATACAGGGCTCTGGAAACACCATATATTTT.